Below, 3 T cell receptor beta chains from the same sample are listed, as sequenced in a study of blood T cell repertoires in COVID-19. Sequencing used immunoSEQ multiplex PCR; TCRdb keeps in-frame clones, though not all of them. The data show around 100,000 clones, with approximately 81% seen just once and 9.5% to 15% held by the top ten. The source material was peripheral blood. These receptors came from a human donor in a cohort sampled during active COVID-19.

The chain has TRBV3-1 (or the pseudogene TRBV3-2) and TRBJ2-2, with D perhaps TRBD1 (6 bases). The CDR3 totals 15 residues. CDR1 is LGHDT, CDR2 YNNKEL, per germline (reference sequence). Trimming removed 4 bases from V and 2 bases from J, with 11 bases in between. CDR3 DNA: TGTGCCAGCAGCCTCAGGGGCCTTAACACCGGGGAGCTGTTTTTT. This sequence encodes CASSLRGLNTGELFF.

This sequence joins TRBV11-3 and TRBJ2-5; weak D call: TRBD2 (7 bases). The germline V and J ends were trimmed by 5 bases and 1 base, with 11 bases remaining between them. The CDR3 loop spans 14 amino acids. Germline assignment: CDR1 SGHNT and CDR2 YENEEA. The CDR3 DNA reads TGTGCCAGCAGCCCCGGGGGGCCCCAAGAGACCCAGTACTTC. Translation: CASSPGGPQETQYF.

This clone was found a few times. V gene TRBV15 combines with J gene TRBJ2-7; D is perhaps TRBD2 (6 bases). With 9 bases removed from V and 1 base from J, the gap between germline ends came to 10 bases. This CDR3 region has 12 residues. Germline CDR1 reads LNHNV; CDR2 reads YYDKDF (reference sequence). CDR3 sequence: CATGLSSYEQYF. In DNA, the CDR3 is TGTGCCACGGGACTGTCATCCTACGAGCAGTACTTC.